Detailed here is one T cell receptor beta chain. The record originates from a study of blood T cell repertoires in COVID-19. Study-wide background: Both acute and convalescent COVID-19 samples were obtained from the United States, Italy and Spain. From T cells, B-cell-depleted T cells, or PBMCs came the material, which was cDNA or gDNA.

In the study's own analysis: Quantification of nucleated cells was approximated via reference gene primer amplification. Assay used: immunoSEQ multiplex PCR; TCRdb lists only in-frame clones, some missing. For V, J and clone size, that table is used; D and trimming come from the DNA. This table holds 150,000 to 200,000 clones, roughly nine tenths found once. The sequence was collected from a man aged 65 to 79 with active or convalescent COVID-19. The sample was peripheral blood.

CDR3 residues: CASSLTGTSGGNEQFF. As DNA, the CDR3 is TGCGCCAGCAGCTTGACGGGGACTAGCGGGGGTAATGAGCAGTTCTTC. The chain uses TRBV5-1 and TRBJ2-1; 14 bases fit TRBD2. V shed 1 base, J shed 7 bases, and the junction held 4 bases outside the gene matches. Germline V gene data show CDR1 as SGHRS and CDR2 as YFSETQ. CDR3 length: 16 amino acids.